The present TCR beta chain was sequenced within a study of T cells after posttransplantation cyclophosphamide. Whole-study findings and limits: TRB overlap between skin or GI tissue T cells and blood was limited.

Regarding this clone: Its target is not known.

Clones were sequenced by immunoSEQ multiplex PCR, and TCRdb holds only the in-frame ones, with some missing. The sample was found to contain tens of thousands of clones, and every one recurs. Sequencing used PBMCs. This receptor was obtained from a woman aged 45-65 years in good health and a related stem cell transplant donor.

The CDR3 region has the DNA TGTGCCAGCAGCTTGCGTCTAGCGGGAACGTACACCGGGGAGCTGTTTTTT. This gives the protein CASSLRLAGTYTGELFF. The J gene is TRBJ2-2, the V gene TRBV5-6; TRBD2 aligns across 9 bases. After removal of 1 base from V and 3 bases from J, the junction contained 7 bases not matched to a gene. Germline V lookup: CDR1 SGHDT, CDR2 YYEEEE. This CDR3 has 17 amino acids.